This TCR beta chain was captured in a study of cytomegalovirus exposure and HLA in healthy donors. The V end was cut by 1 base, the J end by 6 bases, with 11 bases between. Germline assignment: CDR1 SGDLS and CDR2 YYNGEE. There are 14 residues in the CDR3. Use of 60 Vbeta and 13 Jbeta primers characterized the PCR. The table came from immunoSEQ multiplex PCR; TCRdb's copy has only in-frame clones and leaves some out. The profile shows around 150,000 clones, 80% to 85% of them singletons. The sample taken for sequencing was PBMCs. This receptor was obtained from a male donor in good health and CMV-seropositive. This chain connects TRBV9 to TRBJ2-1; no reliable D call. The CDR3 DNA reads TGTGCCAGCAGCGTATCAAGCCGTGGCAATGAGCAGTTCTTC. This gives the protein CASSVSSRGNEQFF.